Presented here are 18 T cell receptor beta chains from one specimen sequenced in a study of regulatory T cells in long-lasting Graves disease. As for time point: newly diagnosed GD, antithyroid drugs for less than 3 months. Making the TCR library involved RNA that had been extracted from PBMCs. The TCR beta library used iRepertoire HTBI primers with Arm-PCR amplification of CDR3. TCRdb itself ran the multiplex PCR reads through MiXCR, one entry per CDR3 protein. The sample lists about 500,000 distinct CDR3 sequences; around 15% were seen once. The sample also formed part of further work on T cells in Graves' hyperthyroidism and ophthalmopathy.

Sequenced material: peripheral blood mononuclear cells (PBMCs), taken at new diagnosis, from a patient treated with antithyroid drugs. Every receptor here comes from a man aged 35 to 55 with Graves disease.

This clonotype was counted only a few times. V usage is TRBV5-1 and J usage is TRBJ2-1; no reliable D call. This CDR3 is built from 15 residues. Trimming stripped 0 bases from V and 8 bases from J, with 15 bases between. Looked up from germline, CDR1 is SGHRS and CDR2 is YFSETQ. CDR3 in amino acids: CASSLVGQKADEQFF. CDR3 DNA sequence: TGCGCCAGCAGCTTGGTTGGCCAGAAGGCCGATGAGCAGTTCTTC.

This clonotype came up a few times. The germline gene is not matched at one end of the junction; a read error may be the cause. The chain combines TRBV27 with TRBJ1-1, with TRBD1 identical over 9 bases. The CDR3 contains 15 residues. The germline V gene encodes CDR1 MNHEY and CDR2 SMNVEV (reference sequence). CDR3 in DNA: TGTGCCAGCAGTTTATCCCGGGACAGGGCCACTGAAGCTCTCTTT. This gives the protein CASSLSRDRATEALF.

This clonotype has a count of ten or more. The V and J genes are TRBV2 and TRBJ2-2; 9 bases are shared with TRBD1. The germline V gene encodes CDR1 SNHLY and CDR2 FYNNEI. The CDR3 totals 16 residues. V gave up 5 bases and J gave up 4 bases; unmatched junction bases: 8. CDR3 nucleotides: TGTGCCAGCAGTAATGGACAGGGGACTTCCACCGGGGAGCTGTTTTTT. This gives the protein CASSNGQGTSTGELFF.

This clonotype was seen ten or more times. This chain uses TRBV7-9 with TRBJ2-7; TRBD1 matches 8 bases. V was clipped by 4 bases and J by 3 bases; unmatched bases: 2. This CDR3 is 13 amino acids long. From germline, CDR1 is SEHNR and CDR2 FQNEAQ (reference sequence). The chain's CDR3 is CASSWTGNYEQYF. In DNA, the CDR3 is TGTGCCAGCAGCTGGACAGGGAACTACGAGCAGTACTTC.

This clonotype has ten or more counts. This chain's CDR3 is CASSPTSVLGALNEQFF. The CDR3 region has the DNA TGTGCCAGCTCACCGACTAGCGTATTGGGGGCTTTGAATGAGCAGTTCTTC. J is TRBJ2-1 and V is TRBV18, with 8 bases that match TRBD2. CDR1 and CDR2 (germline): KGHSH, LQKENI. The CDR3 covers 17 residues. V trimming: 3 bases; J trimming: 7 bases; junction bases outside the gene matches: 14.

There are many counts of this clonotype. The V and J genes are TRBV28 and TRBJ1-5; no reliable D call. The CDR3 extends over 14 amino acids. Trimming left V 2 bases short and J 3 bases short, with 8 bases between. Germline-derived CDR1 and CDR2 are MDHEN and SYDVKM. The DNA of the CDR3 is TGTGCCAGCAGTTTACCCACTTACAATCAGCCCCAGCATTTT. Protein sequence: CASSLPTYNQPQHF.

This clonotype was picked up many times. The chain employs TRBV12-3 or TRBV12-4 and TRBJ2-1; no clear D. The CDR3 spans 13 residues. With 5 bases removed from V and 9 bases from J, the gap between germline ends came to 14 bases. This chain's CDR3 is CASSRNRWTEQFF. CDR3 in DNA: TGTGCCAGCAGTCGAAATCGGTGGACTGAGCAGTTCTTC.

V is TRBV10-3 and J is TRBJ2-5, with TRBD2 matching 8 bases. V gave up 6 bases and J gave up 7 bases; unmatched junction bases: 13. Germline CDR1 is ENHRY and CDR2 is SYGVKD. CDR3 length: 15 amino acids. The CDR3 bases are TGTGCCATCAGCGAGGCCCCGGGAGGGGCGGGGACCCAGTACTTC. Protein product: CAISEAPGGAGTQYF.

This clonotype was counted at least ten times. The chain combines TRBV3-1 with TRBJ2-5, with unresolved D. V lost 2 bases and J 2 bases, leaving 12 bases between the germline ends. CDR3 length: 15 amino acids. Germline V CDR1 and CDR2: LGHDT, YNNKEL (reference sequence). The CDR3 loop reads CASSQILARQETQYF. As DNA, the CDR3 is TGTGCCAGCAGCCAAATCCTCGCCAGGCAAGAGACCCAGTACTTC.

This clonotype was detected ten times or more. The gene calls are TRBV11-2 and TRBJ1-2, with unresolved D. CDR3 length: 13 residues. Trimming cost V 0 bases and J 3 bases, with 5 bases left between them. CDR1 SGHAT and CDR2 FQNNGV come from the germline V gene. The CDR3 spells CASSLDSDYGYTF. CDR3 nucleotides: TGTGCCAGCAGCTTAGATAGTGACTATGGCTACACCTTC. Full variable domain (rest looked up from reference TRBV11-2 and TRBJ1-2): EAGVAQSPRYKIIEKRQSVAFWCNPISGHATLYWYQQILGQGPKLLIQFQNNGVVDDSQLPKDRFSAERLKGVDSTLKIQPAKLEDSAVYLCASSLDSDYGYTFGSGTRLTVV.

This clonotype was seen at least ten times. V gene TRBV10-3 combines with J gene TRBJ2-7; the match to TRBD2 covers 10 bases. The germline CDR1 and CDR2 sequences are ENHRY and SYGVKD. After removal of 2 bases from V and 1 base from J, the junction contained 2 bases not matched to a gene. This CDR3 spans 15 amino acids. For the CDR3, the DNA is TGTGCCATCAGTGAGCCGGGACTAGCGTCCTACGAGCAGTACTTC. This translates into CAISEPGLASYEQYF.

This clonotype was recorded at least ten times. The gene calls are TRBV28 and TRBJ1-2, with TRBD1 matching 7 bases. V lost 6 bases, J lost 5 bases, and 9 bases stayed unmatched. CDR1 and CDR2 from the germline V gene are MDHEN and SYDVKM. CDR3 length equals 14 residues. CDR3 bases: TGTGCCAGCAGCGCCGACAGGGTATCATATGGCTACACCTTC. This encodes CASSADRVSYGYTF.

This chain uses TRBV29-1 with TRBJ2-7; D perhaps matches TRBD2 (6 bases). In germline, CDR1 is SQVTM, CDR2 ANQGSEA. The CDR3 totals 14 residues. Trimming stripped 4 bases from V and 3 bases from J, with 16 bases between. The CDR3, as DNA: TGCAGCGTTGTGCCCCCGTGGGGGGACTACGAGCAGTACTTC. The encoded protein is CSVVPPWGDYEQYF.

The chain uses TRBV19 and TRBJ2-1; 10 bases are a match to TRBD2. Trimming cost V 5 bases and J 10 bases; bases outside gene matches: 8. There are 14 residues in the CDR3. Germline lookup yields CDR1 LNHDA and CDR2 SQIVND (reference sequence). CDR3 in amino acids: CASSFLRLAGEQFF. DNA for the CDR3: TGTGCCAGTAGTTTTCTAAGACTAGCGGGCGAGCAGTTCTTC.

This clonotype was found a few times. One junction end disagrees with the germline gene, perhaps due to a read error. The V gene is TRBV3-1, the J gene TRBJ2-1, with 10 nucleotides matching TRBD1. In germline, CDR1 is LGHDT, CDR2 YNNKEL (reference sequence). The CDR3 loop spans 15 amino acids. The CDR3 loop is CTSSQGGTGDGEQFF. For the CDR3, the DNA is TGTACCAGCAGCCAAGGCGGGACAGGGGACGGGGAGCAGTTCTTC.

This clonotype appeared many times. The CDR3 DNA reads TGCAGTGGTACGTCCGGGGCCGATAACTATGGCTACACCTTC. Amino acids: CSGTSGADNYGYTF. The rearrangement links TRBV20-1 to TRBJ1-2, with TRBD1 as a possible D gene (5 bases). Germline lookup yields CDR1 DFQATT and CDR2 SNEGSKA (reference sequence). The length of the CDR3 is 14 residues. The V and J ends lost 7 bases and 1 base respectively, with 16 bases between them.

This clonotype was observed a few times. V usage is TRBV19 and J usage is TRBJ1-5; no clear D. The CDR3 has 15 residues. Trimming shortened V by 5 bases and J by 4 bases, and 15 bases separated the two germline ends. Germline V gene lookup returns CDR1 LNHDA and CDR2 SQIVND (reference sequence). CDR3: CASSARTGGNQPQHF. The CDR3 DNA reads TGTGCCAGTAGTGCCCGGACGGGAGGTAATCAGCCCCAGCATTTT.

At least ten counts were recorded for this clonotype. Written as DNA, the CDR3 is TGTGCCAGCCGGACAGGGGCGCGTGGCTACACCTTC. Residues: CASRTGARGYTF. The chain joins TRBV6-2 or TRBV6-3 to TRBJ1-2; 9 bases line up with TRBD1. Germline lookup yields CDR1 MNHEY and CDR2 SVGEGT. The V gene end was trimmed by 8 bases and the J gene end by 7 bases; junction bases not matched to a gene: 5. The CDR3 covers 12 residues.